This passage covers 24 T cell receptor beta chains from one sample sequenced in a study of blood T cell repertoires in COVID-19. Here immunoSEQ multiplex PCR was the method, and the copy in TCRdb shows in-frame clones only, minus some. The repertoire holds 150,000 to 200,000 clones, with 82% as singletons. The sample was peripheral blood. Receptors were obtained from a woman in her fifties or sixties with COVID-19, enrolled during active disease.

This chain joins TRBV11-2 and TRBJ2-2, with TRBD2 identical over 9 bases. Germline trimming cut 3 bases from V and 6 bases from J; bases unmatched to any gene: 8. The CDR3 loop spans 16 amino acids. Germline assignment: CDR1 SGHAT and CDR2 FQNNGV. The CDR3 loop reads CASSFNGGRGAGELFF. In nucleotides, the CDR3 is TGTGCCAGCAGCTTTAACGGCGGGAGGGGAGCCGGGGAGCTGTTTTTT. The variable domain in full, completed from reference TRBV11-2 and TRBJ2-2, reads EAGVAQSPRYKIIEKRQSVAFWCNPISGHATLYWYQQILGQGPKLLIQFQNNGVVDDSQLPKDRFSAERLKGVDSTLKIQPAKLEDSAVYLCASSFNGGRGAGELFFGEGSRLTVL.

This chain links TRBV18 with TRBJ1-1, with D maybe TRBD1 (6 bases). The germline gives CDR1 KGHSH, CDR2 LQKENI. This CDR3 spans 13 amino acids. V was pared by 3 bases and J by 4 bases, with 9 bases between. CDR3 nucleotides: TGTGCCAGCTCACCTAGACAGGTCACTGAAGCTTTCTTT. Its protein is CASSPRQVTEAFF.

This clone has only one observation. For the CDR3, the DNA is TGTGCCAGCAGCGTAAGCGGGGGCAATGAGCAGTTCTTC. It is translated as CASSVSGGNEQFF. This chain links TRBV9 with TRBJ2-1; 8 bases map to TRBD2. After removal of 1 base from V and 6 bases from J, the junction contained 0 bases not matched to a gene. Germline values: CDR1 SGDLS, CDR2 YYNGEE. The CDR3 spans 13 residues.

This clone came up a few times. The chain uses TRBV28 and TRBJ1-5, with a possible D match to TRBD1 (6 bases). The CDR3 loop spans 17 amino acids. V dropped 5 bases and J dropped 0 bases, with 17 bases sitting between them. The germline CDR1 and CDR2 sequences are MDHEN and SYDVKM. The CDR3 DNA reads TGTGCCAGCAGTCTAAACAGGGCCTTTAATAGCAATCAGCCCCAGCATTTT. Amino acid sequence: CASSLNRAFNSNQPQHF. Drawing the rest from reference TRBV28 and TRBJ1-5, the complete variable domain is DVKVTQSSRYLVKRTGEKVFLECVQDMDHENMFWYRQDPGLGLRLIYFSYDVKMKEKGDIPEGYSVSREKKERFSLILESASTNQTSMYLCASSLNRAFNSNQPQHFGDGTRLSIL.

V gene TRBV5-1 combines with J gene TRBJ2-5, with D perhaps matching TRBD1 (5 bases). The CDR3 is made up of 14 amino acids. CDR1 is SGHRS and CDR2 is YFSETQ in the germline V gene. V lost 5 bases and J 5 bases, leaving 16 bases between the germline ends. CDR3 amino acids: CASRFGGARETQYF. The CDR3 region has the DNA TGCGCCAGCAGGTTCGGTGGGGCGCGGGAGACCCAGTACTTC.

V is TRBV5-4 and J is TRBJ2-1; perhaps TRBD1 as D (6 bases). Germline V gives CDR1 SGHNT, CDR2 YYREEE (reference sequence). The CDR3 loop spans 14 amino acids. Trimming shortened V by 6 bases and J by 4 bases, and 14 bases separated the two germline ends. CDR3 amino acids: CASTPQGLYNEQFF. CDR3 sequence (DNA): TGTGCCAGCACCCCACAGGGTTTGTACAATGAGCAGTTCTTC. Based on the CDR3 plus reference TRBV5-4 and TRBJ2-1, the full variable domain is ETGVTQSPTHLIKTRGQQVTLRCSSQSGHNTVSWYQQALGQGPQFIFQYYREEENGRGNFPPRFSGLQFPNYSSELNVNALELDDSALYLCASTPQGLYNEQFFGPGTRLTVL.

CDR3 in DNA: TGTGCCAGCAGTGGGGGGGGGATCTCAGAGCAGTACGTC. It translates to CASSGGGISEQYV. V usage is TRBV2 and J usage is TRBJ2-7; TRBD2 agrees at 7 bases. The CDR3 consists of 13 residues. Germline loops: CDR1 SNHLY, CDR2 FYNNEI. Unmatched junction bases numbered 7, after V lost 4 bases and J lost 7 bases.

The chain carries TRBV6-5 and TRBJ2-1; the D is unclear. CDR1 is MNHEY, CDR2 SVGAGI, per germline. V shed 5 bases and J shed 4 bases, with 12 bases lying between them. The CDR3 consists of 14 residues. The CDR3 sequence is CASSRPDGYNEQFF. The CDR3 bases are TGTGCCAGCAGTCGGCCCGACGGGTACAATGAGCAGTTCTTC.

A word on this clone: At the DNA level, this CDR3 is encoded by other sequences in the same sample as well. The chain recombines TRBV7-2 with TRBJ2-1; TRBD2 matches at 7 bases. With V trimmed by 1 base and J by 4 bases, 4 bases remained unmatched. Germline loops: CDR1 SGHTA, CDR2 FQGNSA. CDR3 length equals 15 residues. The CDR3 loop reads CASSLGASGYNEQFF. The CDR3 DNA sequence: TGTGCCAGCAGCTTAGGAGCTAGCGGTTACAATGAGCAGTTCTTC.

This chain links TRBV19 with TRBJ1-4, with a weak D call TRBD1 (5 bases). The CDR3 is made up of 15 amino acids. The V gene lost 10 bases and the J gene lost 4 bases, with 19 bases spanning the gap. The V gene's germline CDR1 is LNHDA and CDR2 SQIVND (reference sequence). CDR3 amino acids: CATRTTREGNEKLFF. CDR3 nucleotide sequence: TGTGCCACACGGACAACACGGGAGGGTAATGAAAAACTGTTTTTT.

The V and J genes are TRBV11-2 and TRBJ1-4; 7 nucleotides match TRBD1. The CDR3 spans 13 residues. The junction had 2 bases not matched to a gene; V was cut back by 5 bases and J by 5 bases. CDR1 is SGHAT and CDR2 is FQNNGV in the germline V gene. CDR3 sequence reads: CASSKTGNEKLFF. The CDR3 DNA is TGTGCCAGCAGCAAGACAGGGAATGAAAAACTGTTTTTT.

The V call is TRBV9, the J call TRBJ1-1, with TRBD1 matching 9 bases. This CDR3 has 16 amino acids. Trimming cost V 4 bases and J 0 bases; bases outside gene matches: 7. The germline V gene has CDR1 SGDLS and CDR2 YYNGEE. The CDR3 coding sequence is TGTGCCAGCAGCCCGGACAGGGGCACGCTGAACACTGAAGCTTTCTTT. Its translation: CASSPDRGTLNTEAFF.

V usage is TRBV10-3 and J usage is TRBJ1-4; D may be TRBD1 (6 bases). This CDR3 region has 15 residues. CDR1 is ENHRY, CDR2 SYGVKD, per germline. The V end lost 3 bases, the J end lost 5 bases, and 13 bases lay between the germline ends. For the CDR3, the DNA is TGTGCCATCAGTGACAGGGGAGGGCTCAATGAAAAACTGTTTTTT. Translation: CAISDRGGLNEKLFF.

The chain links TRBV14 to TRBJ2-5; 8 nucleotides match TRBD1. This CDR3 spans 15 amino acids. V shed 1 base, J shed 1 base, and the junction held 2 bases outside the gene matches. Germline V gene data show CDR1 as SGHDN and CDR2 as FVKESK. For the CDR3, the DNA is TGTGCCAGCAGCCAAGGGGACAGGTTCCAAGAGACCCAGTACTTC. It is translated as CASSQGDRFQETQYF.

This chain joins TRBV5-1 and TRBJ1-5, with 9 bases lining up with TRBD1. The CDR3 contains 15 residues. Germline CDR1 and CDR2: SGHRS and YFSETQ. The trim removed 0 bases at V and 4 bases at J, leaving 2 bases unmatched. CDR3 nucleotides: TGCGCCAGCAGCTTGGGGGGGACAGGGAATCAGCCCCAGCATTTT. Encoded protein: CASSLGGTGNQPQHF.

J is TRBJ2-3 and V is TRBV7-9; D gene unclear. Germline V CDR1 and CDR2: SEHNR, FQNEAQ (reference sequence). The length of the CDR3 is 13 residues. V was cut by 2 bases and J by 11 bases, with 14 bases left in between. The CDR3 spells CASSLTTSEVQYF. Here the CDR3 DNA reads TGTGCCAGCAGCTTAACGACCTCAGAGGTGCAGTATTTT.

This clone was seen more than once but under ten times. The chain uses TRBV9 and TRBJ2-2; 11 bases line up with TRBD2. Germline CDR1 and CDR2: SGDLS and YYNGEE. CDR3 size: 15 residues. The J segment lost 5 bases and the V segment lost 2 bases, leaving 2 bases of the junction unmatched. CDR3 nucleotide sequence: TGTGCCAGCAGCGTGGGACTAGCGGTAACCGGGGAGCTGTTTTTT. It codes for CASSVGLAVTGELFF. Combining the CDR3 with reference TRBV9 and TRBJ2-2 gives the whole variable domain DSGVTQTPKHLITATGQRVTLRCSPRSGDLSVYWYQQSLDQGLQFLIQYYNGEERAKGNILERFSAQQFPDLHSELNLSSLELGDSALYFCASSVGLAVTGELFFGEGSRLTVL.

This chain joins TRBV14 and TRBJ2-3, with a weak D call TRBD2 (7 bases). Germline CDR1 SGHDN, CDR2 FVKESK. The CDR3 contains 15 residues. V was clipped by 7 bases and J by 0 bases, with 14 bases between them. CDR3 coding DNA: TGTGCCAGCACGAGGGGGGGACTAAGCACAGATACGCAGTATTTT. The encoded protein is CASTRGGLSTDTQYF.

This rearrangement joins TRBV4-2 to TRBJ1-6; 8 bases map to TRBD1. CDR3 length: 14 amino acids. Germline assignment: CDR1 LGHNA and CDR2 YNFKEQ. With 6 bases clipped from V and 5 bases from J, the junction kept 3 bases outside the gene matches. The CDR3 here is CASRTGGDNSPLHF. CDR3 coding DNA: TGTGCCAGCAGAACAGGGGGTGATAATTCACCCCTCCACTTT.

The chain couples TRBV11-1 to TRBJ2-1; 7 positions match TRBD2. J was trimmed by 8 bases and V by 4 bases; bases with no gene match: 14. The CDR3 has 16 residues. CDR1 and CDR2 from the germline V gene are SGHAT and FQDESV (reference sequence). CDR3 region: CASSYQTGRGGYEQFF. The CDR3 DNA reads TGTGCCAGCAGCTATCAGACGGGCCGCGGGGGATATGAGCAGTTCTTC.

The V gene is TRBV6-5, the J gene TRBJ2-5; 10 bases agree with TRBD2. The CDR3 consists of 14 residues. J was trimmed by 6 bases and V by 5 bases; bases with no gene match: 6. In germline, CDR1 is MNHEY, CDR2 SVGAGI. The chain's CDR3 is CASSPSGGLQTQYF. The DNA for the CDR3 is TGTGCCAGCAGTCCTAGCGGGGGCCTGCAGACCCAGTACTTC.

A few counts support this clone. V and J are TRBV7-6 and TRBJ2-1; weak D call: TRBD1 (6 bases). This CDR3 spans 15 amino acids. Germline CDR1 and CDR2: SGHVS and FNYEAQ. V lost 5 bases, J lost 2 bases, and 13 bases lay in between. The CDR3 DNA reads TGTGCCAGCAGCACGAACAGGGCTACCTACAATGAGCAGTTCTTC. This translates into CASSTNRATYNEQFF.

V and J are TRBV27 and TRBJ2-1; possibly TRBD2 for D (6 bases). Deletions cut 5 bases from V and 0 bases from J, with 20 bases between. Germline V gene sequence: CDR1 MNHEY, CDR2 SMNVEV (reference sequence). The CDR3 runs to 18 residues. CDR3 in DNA: TGTGCCAGCAGTCGATCCCCCTCCCTAGCGAACTCCTACAATGAGCAGTTCTTC. Protein product: CASSRSPSLANSYNEQFF.

This sequence joins TRBV14 and TRBJ1-3; TRBD1 aligns across 9 bases. This CDR3 spans 18 amino acids. Per germline, CDR1 SGHDN and CDR2 FVKESK. Trimming removed 4 bases from V and 2 bases from J; junction bases left unmatched: 12. CDR3 nucleotide sequence: TGTGCCAGCAGCCCCCGAGCCGGGACAGGGTTGGCTGGAAACACCATATATTTT. It encodes CASSPRAGTGLAGNTIYF.